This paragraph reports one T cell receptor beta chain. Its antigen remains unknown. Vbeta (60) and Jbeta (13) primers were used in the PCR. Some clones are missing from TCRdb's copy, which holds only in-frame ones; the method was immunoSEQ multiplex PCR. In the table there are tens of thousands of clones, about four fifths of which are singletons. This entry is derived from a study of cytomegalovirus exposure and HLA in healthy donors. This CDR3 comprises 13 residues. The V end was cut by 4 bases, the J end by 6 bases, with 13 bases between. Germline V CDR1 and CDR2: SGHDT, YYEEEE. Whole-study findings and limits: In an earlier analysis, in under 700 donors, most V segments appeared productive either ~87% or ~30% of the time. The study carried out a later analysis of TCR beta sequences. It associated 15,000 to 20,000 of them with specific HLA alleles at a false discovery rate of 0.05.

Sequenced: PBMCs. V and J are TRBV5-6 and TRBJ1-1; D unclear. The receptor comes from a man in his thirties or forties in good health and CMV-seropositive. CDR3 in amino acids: CASSPGYRAEAFF. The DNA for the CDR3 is TGTGCCAGCAGCCCGGGGTATAGGGCTGAAGCTTTCTTT. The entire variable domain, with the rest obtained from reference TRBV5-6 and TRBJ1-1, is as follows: DAGVTQSPTHLIKTRGQQVTLRCSPKSGHDTVSWYQQALGQGPQFIFQYYEEEERQRGNFPDRFSGHQFPNYSSELNVNALLLGDSALYLCASSPGYRAEAFFGQGTRLTVV.